The 27 T cell receptor beta chains presented below share a single source sample, sequenced in a study of T cells in women clearing cervical HPV infection. Profiled with immunoSEQ multiplex PCR; TCRdb holds only in-frame clones, not every one. In all, the sample yields more than 30,000 clones. The sequencing input was blood buffy coat. Receptors originate from a woman aged 18-70 years with a cervical HPV16 infection that either progressed to CIN3+ or cleared (not recorded which).

Concerning this clone: The read falls 3 residues short of the CDR3 end, and the missing part is taken from the germline J gene. V gene TRBV5-1 combines with J gene TRBJ1-6; 9 bases agree with TRBD1. J lost 9 bases, V lost 0 bases, and 10 bases had no gene match. The length of the CDR3 is 17 residues. Germline values: CDR1 SGHRS, CDR2 YFSETQ. CDR3 loop: CASSLELGQGGGSPLHF. CDR3 DNA, as far as it was read: TGCGCCAGCAGCTTGGAGTTGGGACAGGGAGGGGGTTCACCC.

Comments on this clone: The read terminates 3 residues before the CDR3 end, so the remaining end is supplied by the germline J gene. This sequence joins TRBV2 and TRBJ2-2; possible D gene TRBD2, 5 bases. The V gene's germline CDR1 is SNHLY and CDR2 FYNNEI. CDR3 length equals 12 residues. The CDR3 bases that were read are TGTGCCAGCAGGGCGGGCGGCGAAAAG. Amino acids: CASRAGGEK. The entire CDR3 protein reads CASRAGGEKLFF.

As regards this clone: The read finishes 3 residues shy of the CDR3 end, and the germline J gene is used to complete it. The rearrangement links TRBV19 to TRBJ1-2; D unresolved. The germline V gene has CDR1 LNHDA and CDR2 SQIVND (reference sequence). The CDR3 consists of 13 residues. CDR3 residues: CASSMRSHYDYTF. The CDR3 bases that were read are TGTGCCAGTAGTATGCGGAGCCACTACGAC.

To note about this clone: The CDR3 end is not reached by the read, which stops 3 residues before it; the germline J gene fills it in. This rearrangement joins TRBV20-1 to TRBJ2-7; TRBD2 aligns across 11 bases. Germline V gives CDR1 DFQATT, CDR2 SNEGSKA (reference sequence). J gave up 6 bases and V 2 bases, and 6 bases lay outside the gene matches. The CDR3 is 14 residues long. The DNA read from the CDR3 is TGCAGTGCTAGACTAGCGGGAGGCGGGGGCGAG. This sequence encodes CSARLAGGGGE. The full CDR3 sequence reads CSARLAGGGGEQYF.

To note about this clone: The sample carries other DNA sequences with the same CDR3. Partial CDR3 DNA: TGTGCCAGCAGTCCTGGACAGGGGGCCTACGAG. It translates to CASSPGQGAYE. The entire CDR3 protein reads CASSPGQGAYEQYF. The chain recombines TRBV12-3 or TRBV12-4 with TRBJ2-7; 10 nucleotides agree with TRBD1. The read terminates 3 residues before the CDR3 end, so the remaining end is supplied by the germline J gene. The CDR3 covers 14 residues. Losses at the gene ends were 5 bases for V and 2 bases for J; bases not matched to a gene: 3.

The CDR3 sequence: CASSLGPGTGWNSPLHF. CDR3 DNA, as far as it was read: TGTGCCAGCAGCTTAGGACCGGGGACAGGGTGGAATTCACCC. This chain joins TRBV13 and TRBJ1-6; 9 bases align to TRBD1. The missing CDR3 end, 3 residues past where the read stops, is filled in from the germline J gene. The germline V gene has CDR1 PRHDT and CDR2 FYEKMQ (reference sequence). The CDR3 has 17 residues. V shed 0 bases, J shed 7 bases, and the junction held 7 bases outside the gene matches. The variable domain in full, with the rest retrieved from reference TRBV13 and TRBJ1-6, is AAGVIQSPRHLIKEKRETATLKCYPIPRHDTVYWYQQGPGQDPQFLISFYEKMQSDKGSIPDRFSAQQFSDYHSELNMSSLELGDSALYFCASSLGPGTGWNSPLHFGNGTRLTVT.

To note about this clone: The read halts 3 residues ahead of the CDR3 end, with the missing end drawn from the germline J gene. This rearrangement joins TRBV19 to TRBJ2-7; 14 bases agree with TRBD2. CDR1 is LNHDA, CDR2 SQIVND, per germline (reference sequence). V lost 4 bases to trimming and J lost 1 base; unmatched junction nucleotides: 6. The CDR3 totals 17 residues. The CDR3 DNA, read in part, is TGTGCCAGTAGTACCGGGACTAGCGGGAGTTGGTCCTACGAG. This sequence encodes CASSTGTSGSWSYE. The whole CDR3 reads CASSTGTSGSWSYEQYF.

As to this clone: The CDR3 extends 3 residues past the end of the read, so its final part is completed from the germline J gene. The chain joins TRBV16 to TRBJ2-7, with TRBD1 matching over 7 bases. CDR1 is KGHSY and CDR2 is FQNENV in the germline V gene. This CDR3 has 16 residues. V lost 1 base and J lost 1; bases outside the gene matches: 7. The CDR3 spells CASSQFLDRESYEQYF. CDR3 DNA, as far as it was read: TGTGCCAGCAGCCAATTCCTCGACAGGGAGTCCTACGAG.

With respect to this clone: The read finishes 3 residues shy of the CDR3 end, and the germline J gene is used to complete it. This sequence joins TRBV7-2 and TRBJ1-2; D may be TRBD1 (5 bases). The CDR3 contains 14 residues. The V end lost 4 bases, the J end lost 4 bases, and 13 bases lay between the germline ends. CDR1 is SGHTA and CDR2 is FQGNSA in the germline V gene. The CDR3 sequence is CASSSGSYIYGYTF. CDR3 DNA, as far as it was read: TGTGCCAGCAGCTCAGGGAGCTACATCTATGGC.

Concerning this clone itself: The DNA ends 3 residues before the CDR3 does, and the rest of the CDR3 is filled in from the germline J gene. The sample holds other DNA sequences that translate to the same CDR3. The V gene is TRBV5-1, the J gene TRBJ1-4; D is possibly TRBD1 (5 bases). The V gene lost 7 bases and the J gene lost 5 bases, with 12 bases spanning the gap. The germline V gene has CDR1 SGHRS and CDR2 YFSETQ. The CDR3 is 13 amino acids. CDR3 protein: CASGPGVNEKLFF. The DNA read from the CDR3 is TGCGCCAGCGGTCCGGGGGTAAATGAAAAA.

With regard to this clone: The read comes to an end 3 residues before the CDR3 does, leaving the germline J gene to fill in the end. The chain is built from TRBV20-1 and TRBJ1-2; tentatively, D is TRBD1 (6 bases). V was shortened by 0 bases and J by 4 bases, with 18 bases between the two germline ends. CDR1 and CDR2 (germline): DFQATT, SNEGSKA (reference sequence). The length of the CDR3 is 16 residues. Here the CDR3 reads CSARDLLQGQVYGYTF. The covered CDR3 bases are TGCAGTGCTAGAGATCTTTTGCAGGGGCAGGTCTATGGC.

As concerns this clone: The read comes to an end 3 residues before the CDR3 does, leaving the germline J gene to fill in the end. V usage is TRBV20-1 and J usage is TRBJ2-1; 9 bases fit TRBD2. The V gene's germline CDR1 is DFQATT and CDR2 SNEGSKA (reference sequence). The CDR3 has 12 residues. V trimming: 5 bases; J trimming: 9 bases; junction bases outside the gene matches: 5. CDR3 DNA, as far as it was read: TGCAGTGCTCGACAGACTAGCGGTGAG. This codes for CSARQTSGE. The entire CDR3 protein is CSARQTSGEQFF.

Regarding this clone: Read coverage stops 3 residues before the CDR3 terminus; the germline J gene supplies the remainder. The V and J genes are TRBV19 and TRBJ2-7, with D possibly being TRBD1 (5 bases). The germline CDR1 and CDR2 sequences are LNHDA and SQIVND (reference sequence). Deletions cut 5 bases from V and 6 bases from J, with 14 bases between. CDR3 length: 13 residues. Partial CDR3 DNA: TGTGCCAGTAGTGGGGCAGATTTCTTCGAG. Protein sequence: CASSGADFFE. The entire CDR3 protein reads CASSGADFFEQYF.

As concerns this clone: The DNA ends 3 residues before the CDR3 does, and the rest of the CDR3 is filled in from the germline J gene. This rearrangement joins TRBV27 to TRBJ2-1, with 9 positions matching TRBD2. Trimming took 0 bases from V and 7 from J; bases not matched to a gene: 7. Germline V lookup: CDR1 MNHEY, CDR2 SMNVEV (reference sequence). The CDR3 sequence is 16 residues long. CDR3: CASSLSLAGYKNEQFF. The sequenced CDR3 bases are TGTGCCAGCAGTTTATCGCTAGCGGGGTACAAAAATGAG.

The CDR3 loop reads CASVRETGSGELFF. The part of the CDR3 DNA that was read is TGTGCCAGCGTACGGGAGACAGGGAGCGGGGAG. The chain joins TRBV7-2 to TRBJ2-2; possibly TRBD1 for D (7 bases). Sequencing ends 3 residues short of the CDR3 end; the germline J gene provides the rest. Trimming removed 8 bases from V and 7 bases from J, with 17 bases in between. This CDR3 region has 14 residues. Germline values: CDR1 SGHTA, CDR2 FQGNSA.

In regard to this clone: Coverage ceases 3 residues before the CDR3 finishes, and the germline J gene fills in the end. J is TRBJ1-6 and V is TRBV19, with TRBD1 matching over 9 bases. The CDR3 is made up of 17 amino acids. Trimming removed 5 bases from V and 0 bases from J; junction bases left unmatched: 5. CDR1 and CDR2 (germline): LNHDA, SQIVND (reference sequence). CDR3 DNA, as far as it was read: TGTGCCAGTAGTCTCGACAGGGGGAGCTCCTATAATTCACCC. It is translated as CASSLDRGSSYNSP. The complete CDR3 sequence is CASSLDRGSSYNSPLHF.

Concerning this clone: The CDR3 end lies 3 residues beyond the end of the read and is filled in from the germline J gene. The J gene is TRBJ2-7, the V gene TRBV2; D remains unclear. The CDR3 consists of 13 residues. Trimming cost V 6 bases and J 1 base, with 10 bases left between them. The germline V gene has CDR1 SNHLY and CDR2 FYNNEI. The part of the CDR3 DNA that was read is TGTGCCAGCAGAGATAACGGGTCCTACGAG. This translates into CASRDNGSYE. From start to end, the CDR3 is CASRDNGSYEQYF.

Comments on this clone: Read coverage stops 3 residues before the CDR3 terminus; the germline J gene supplies the remainder. The rearrangement links TRBV10-3 to TRBJ1-2; D may be TRBD1 (6 bases). CDR3 size: 13 residues. CDR1 ENHRY and CDR2 SYGVKD come from the germline V gene. V dropped 8 bases and J dropped 3 bases, with 13 bases sitting between them. Incomplete CDR3 DNA: TGTGCCATCGCCCAGGGGCAGGACTATGGC. The encoded protein is CAIAQGQDYG. The complete CDR3 sequence is CAIAQGQDYGYTF.

A remark on this clone: At one of its ends the junction is not consistent with the germline gene, which may arise from a read error. The CDR3 end falls 3 residues outside the read, so it is completed with the germline J gene. This chain joins TRBV4-2 and TRBJ2-3; the match to TRBD2 covers 7 bases. Per germline, CDR1 LGHNA and CDR2 YNFKEQ. This CDR3 is built from 16 residues. The CDR3 spells CASSQLRAGSSDTQYF. The CDR3 DNA, read in part, is TGCGCCAGCAGCCAACTAAGAGCGGGAAGCTCAGATACG.

As for this clone: The sequence runs out 3 residues before the end of the CDR3; the remainder is reconstructed from the germline J gene. V is TRBV30 and J is TRBJ1-1; the D gene is possibly TRBD1 (5 bases). V was shortened by 3 bases and J by 2 bases, with 10 bases between the two germline ends. Germline values: CDR1 GTSNPN, CDR2 SVGIG (reference sequence). This CDR3 has 13 amino acids. CDR3 DNA, as far as it was read: TGTGCCTGGAGCAGACAGTTAAACACTGAA. Encoded protein: CAWSRQLNTE. The whole CDR3 sequence reads CAWSRQLNTEAFF.

Comments on this clone: The DNA ends 3 residues before the CDR3 does, and the rest of the CDR3 is filled in from the germline J gene. The chain joins TRBV29-1 to TRBJ2-1; 11 nucleotides align to TRBD2. The CDR3 is made up of 15 amino acids. CDR1 is SQVTM, CDR2 ANQGSEA, per germline. J lost 5 bases, V lost 4 bases, and 7 bases had no gene match. CDR3: CSVVGLAGGDNEQFF. The sequenced CDR3 bases are TGCAGCGTTGTGGGTTTAGCGGGAGGGGACAATGAG.

Remarks on this clone: Read coverage stops 3 residues before the CDR3 terminus; the germline J gene supplies the remainder. The chain links TRBV24-1 to TRBJ2-7; TRBD1 matches at 7 bases. The CDR3 has 12 residues. CDR1 is KGHDR and CDR2 is SFDVKD in the germline V gene. V lost 10 bases, J lost 3 bases, and 5 bases stayed unmatched. CDR3 region: CATRQGCYEQYF. The sequenced part of the CDR3 DNA is TGTGCCACGAGACAGGGTTGCTACGAG.

CDR3 DNA (partial): TGTGCCATCAAAGGACAGGCTTTCTATGGC. Amino acid sequence: CAIKGQAFYG. The whole CDR3 is CAIKGQAFYGYTF. V is TRBV10-3 and J is TRBJ1-2; 7 bases are shared with TRBD1. The read ends 3 residues before the CDR3 terminus; that terminus is restored from the germline J gene. The J segment lost 4 bases and the V segment lost 7 bases, leaving 6 bases of the junction unmatched. Germline CDR1 ENHRY, CDR2 SYGVKD. CDR3 length: 13 amino acids.

A remark on this clone: The CDR3 end falls 3 residues outside the read, so it is completed with the germline J gene. The chain carries TRBV7-2 and TRBJ1-6; D remains unclear. V was shortened by 3 bases and J by 6 bases, with 9 bases between the two germline ends. The CDR3 length is 14 residues. Germline values: CDR1 SGHTA, CDR2 FQGNSA. The part of the CDR3 DNA that was read is TGTGCCAGCAGCTTCACGGGGATTAATTCACCC. Protein sequence: CASSFTGINSP. The full CDR3 is CASSFTGINSPLHF.

In the case of this clone: The read halts 3 residues ahead of the CDR3 end, with the missing end drawn from the germline J gene. The rearrangement joins TRBV2 to TRBJ2-7; D not certain. V lost 4 bases and J 2 bases, leaving 15 bases between the germline ends. From germline, CDR1 is SNHLY and CDR2 FYNNEI. The CDR3 is 15 residues long. The sequenced CDR3 bases are TGTGCCAGCAGTGGGTTGGTAAGGCTCCCCTACGAG. Its protein product is CASSGLVRLPYE. The complete CDR3 protein is CASSGLVRLPYEQYF.

The CDR3 loop reads CSARGQDMNTEAFF. The CDR3 bases that were read are TGCAGCGCCCGGGGACAGGATATGAACACTGAA. The chain employs TRBV29-1 and TRBJ1-1; 8 bases fit TRBD1. The read terminates 3 residues before the CDR3 end, so the remaining end is supplied by the germline J gene. Germline V gives CDR1 SQVTM, CDR2 ANQGSEA. There are 14 residues in the CDR3. V gave up 7 bases and J gave up 0 bases; unmatched junction bases: 7.

Regarding this clone: The sequenced fragment ends 3 residues before the CDR3 boundary, so the rest is inferred from the germline J gene. J is TRBJ2-5 and V is TRBV2, with D perhaps TRBD2 (5 bases). Trimming pared 5 bases from V and 7 bases from J, leaving 17 bases between. Looked up from germline, CDR1 is SNHLY and CDR2 is FYNNEI. The CDR3 extends over 14 amino acids. Partial CDR3 DNA: TGTGCCAGCAGTAGTATACCCCCCAGCGGGACC. Protein product: CASSSIPPSGT. The whole CDR3 sequence is CASSSIPPSGTQYF.